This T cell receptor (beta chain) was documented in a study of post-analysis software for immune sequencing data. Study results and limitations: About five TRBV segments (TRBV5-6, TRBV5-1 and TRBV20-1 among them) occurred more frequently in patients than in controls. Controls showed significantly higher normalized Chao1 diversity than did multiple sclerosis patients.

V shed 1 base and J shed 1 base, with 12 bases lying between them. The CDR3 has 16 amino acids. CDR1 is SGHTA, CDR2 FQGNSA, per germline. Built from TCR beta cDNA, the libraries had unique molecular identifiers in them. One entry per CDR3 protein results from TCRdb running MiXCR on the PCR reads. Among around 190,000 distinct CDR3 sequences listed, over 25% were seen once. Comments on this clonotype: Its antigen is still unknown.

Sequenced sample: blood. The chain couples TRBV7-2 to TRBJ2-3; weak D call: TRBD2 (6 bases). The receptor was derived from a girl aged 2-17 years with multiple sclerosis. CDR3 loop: CASSLGGGVRTDTQYF. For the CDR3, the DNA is TGTGCCAGCAGCTTAGGTGGAGGGGTACGCACAGATACGCAGTATTTT.